This TCR beta chain stems from a study of T cell responses to AZD1222 COVID-19 vaccine (dated by TCRdb to the early 2020s). Notes on the research overall: TCR sequencing was performed for roughly 240 trial participants, of whom some 200 were given two doses of AZD1222 and 26 were given two doses of MenACWY control vaccine. Enrollment into the trials was organized by age into subgroups of 18-55, 56-69 and 70-plus years, and those subgroups contained around 150, 28 and 57 TCR-sequenced participants, respectively.

The cysteine opens and the phenylalanine closes a CDR3 of 12 amino acids. The kept DNA is CDR3 alone, 36 bases in frame from the first base. V sheds 4 bases and J sheds 12 bases, leaving 16 bases between their ends. From the germline V gene, CDR1 is SGHDN and CDR2 is FVKESK. As for this clone: The target of this receptor is not known. One base away there is no much larger clone; base qualities are not given.

The CDR3 regions of human TCRbeta chains were analyzed by immunosequencing. The authors processed their data as follows. Repertoire TCRs were matched against a reference library of SARS-CoV-2-specific TCRs generated with the MIRA antigen-specificity platform. Breadth meant the fraction of unique TCRs that were SARS-CoV-2-associated, whereas depth meant the fraction of total T cells that were SARS-CoV-2-associated. Using the MIRA data, every spike-specific TCR was mapped to the spike region that the TCR reacted to and assigned to either a CD4 or a CD8 class. Log10-transformed breadth and depth values were compared by one-way ANOVA with Sidak's multiple comparisons tests. The table was pulled from immuneACCESS by TCRdb, which kept in-frame rearrangements only. Such tables lose some clones; where checked, under half of the loss comes from unresolved V genes, and the rest has no known cause. V and J calls and clone size come straight from that table; D and trimming were deduced from the DNA. Across this sample there are hundreds of thousands of clones, with 85% to 95% seen only once. Approximately 0.52% of the sample goes to the ten largest clones.

The time point label for this specimen denotes: about 28 days (+/-7) after the second vaccine dose. Because spike-specific TCR depth and breadth did not differ between the two schedules, AZD1222 recipients who got a second dose at roughly 4 weeks were pooled with those who got a second dose at roughly 12 weeks. Vaccinee samples were obtained from the UK trials COV001 and COV002, which included a single-blind randomized controlled phase 2/3 trial of AZD1222 (ChAdOx1 nCoV-19) in healthy adults. For TCRbeta chain sequencing, PBMC samples were collected from trial participants at day 0 and at day 28 after the second dose. General conclusions and limits of the study: Only a handful of AZD1222 recipients were SARS-CoV-2 seropositive at baseline, limiting conclusions about previously exposed vaccinees. Epitopes outside the regions mutated in the B.1.351 and B.1.1.7 variants were reportedly recognized by nearly half of the unique spike-specific TCRs. After two AZD1222 doses, both the breadth and the depth of spike-specific TCRs were significantly higher than at day 0 and than in MenACWY recipients. Participants were mostly white British, with more females than males. The authors suggested clonal diversity may have been underestimated. Vaccine-associated CD4 TCRs spanned the whole spike protein, with dominant responses in regions 160-218 and 743-854. Because no day 14 peak-response samples were available, repertoires were characterized only after the peak T cell response. In the small 56-69-year group, the increase in depth fell short of significance, most likely because of low power.

Sample: peripheral blood, taken 28 days after the second AZD1222 dose. This TCR came from an adult who received the AZD1222 COVID-19 vaccine. The V and J genes are TRBV14 and TRBJ2-7; 5 matching bases give a weak D call of TRBD1. The DNA reads TGTGCCAGCAGCCGAAATCTGGGGCCCCTGTACTTC. Its translation reads: CASSRNLGPLYF. With all but the CDR3 taken from the reference TRBV14 and TRBJ2-7 genes, the full variable domain is: EAGVTQFPSHSVIEKGQTVTLRCDPISGHDNLYWYRRVMGKEIKFLLHFVKESKQDESGMPNNRFLAERTGGTYSTLKVQPAELEDSGVYFCASSRNLGPLYFGPGTRLTVT.